The 2 T cell receptor beta chains below all came from one sample that was sequenced in a study of blood T cell repertoires in COVID-19. Assay: immunoSEQ multiplex PCR; the TCRdb copy retains only in-frame clones and omits some. The sample includes approximately 330,000 clones, approximately 86% seen only once; the top ten take about 4%. The sequenced material came from PBMCs or T cells enriched from blood (not recorded which). These receptors were obtained from a woman in her 40s with acute COVID-19.

This chain connects TRBV7-8 to TRBJ2-5; 9 bases fit TRBD2. The CDR3 length is 17 residues. J was trimmed by 5 bases and V by 1 base; bases with no gene match: 11. CDR1 is SGHVS, CDR2 FQNEAQ, per germline. The CDR3 bases are TGTGCCAGCAGCTTAGGTGATGGCGGGGGGGCCCGGGAGACCCAGTACTTC. It is translated as CASSLGDGGGARETQYF.

The rearrangement links TRBV6-5 to TRBJ1-2, with D unclear. The germline V gene has CDR1 MNHEY and CDR2 SVGAGI. The CDR3 sequence is 14 residues long. The V end lost 2 bases, the J end lost 5 bases, and 12 bases lay between the germline ends. This chain's CDR3 is CASSYLGPGYGYTF. The CDR3 DNA reads as TGTGCCAGCAGTTACCTGGGTCCGGGATATGGCTACACCTTC.